This T cell receptor (beta chain) was obtained from a study of blood T cell repertoires in COVID-19. The sample holds one count of this clone. V lost 5 bases, J lost 8 bases, and 11 bases lay in between. The CDR3 sequence is 12 residues long. The V gene's germline CDR1 is SGHRS and CDR2 YFSETQ. The data were produced by immunoSEQ multiplex PCR, yet TCRdb's version contains in-frame clones alone and is incomplete. The sample lists about 370,000 clones, more than 75% occurring once. V is TRBV5-1 and J is TRBJ2-1, with D possibly being TRBD1 (6 bases). Specimen: peripheral blood. This clonotype was obtained from a woman aged 25 to 39 with COVID-19, enrolled during active disease. The CDR3 loop is CASSQGWDEQFF. The CDR3 region has the DNA TGCGCCAGCAGTCAGGGGTGGGATGAGCAGTTCTTC.